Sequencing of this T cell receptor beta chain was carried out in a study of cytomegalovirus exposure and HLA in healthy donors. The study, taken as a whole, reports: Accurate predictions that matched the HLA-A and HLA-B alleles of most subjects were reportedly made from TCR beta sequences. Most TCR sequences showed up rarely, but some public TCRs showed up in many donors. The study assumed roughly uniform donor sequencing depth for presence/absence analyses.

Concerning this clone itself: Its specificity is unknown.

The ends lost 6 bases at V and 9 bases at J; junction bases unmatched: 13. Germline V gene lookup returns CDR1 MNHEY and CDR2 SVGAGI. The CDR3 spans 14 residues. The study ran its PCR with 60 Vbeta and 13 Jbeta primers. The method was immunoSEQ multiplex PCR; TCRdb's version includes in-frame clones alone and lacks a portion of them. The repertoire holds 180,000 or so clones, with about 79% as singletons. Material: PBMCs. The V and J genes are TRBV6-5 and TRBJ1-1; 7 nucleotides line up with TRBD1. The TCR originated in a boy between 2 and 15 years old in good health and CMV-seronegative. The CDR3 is CASSPGGTVTQAFF. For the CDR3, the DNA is TGTGCCAGCAGCCCGGGTGGGACAGTCACCCAAGCTTTCTTT.